This TCR beta chain was recorded in a study of CD8 T cells in ankylosing spondylitis. Making the TCR beta libraries involved quantitative 5'-RACE with molecular barcodes. One entry per CDR3 protein results from TCRdb running MiXCR on the 5' RACE reads. The data contain roughly 90,000 distinct CDR3 sequences, about 8.3% of them singletons. Findings and limits, study-wide: Among TCR beta sequences, a motif of eight highly homologous variants appeared characteristic of ankylosing spondylitis blood. Disease-linked clones were reportedly significantly enriched in matched ankylosing spondylitis synovial fluid. Within peripheral blood, clones linked to disease were CD8+ and relatively rare.

The sample holds many counts of this clonotype. Its antigen remains unknown. V was shortened by 2 bases and J by 2 bases, with 9 bases between the two germline ends. This CDR3 is 14 amino acids long. Germline V CDR1 and CDR2: SGHRS, YFSETQ. This clonotype originated in a male donor with ankylosing spondylitis or in good health (not recorded which). Input material: blood, either unsorted or a sorted T cell fraction (not recorded which). This chain links TRBV5-1 with TRBJ2-3; D is unclear. CDR3: CASSFDTHTDTQYF. CDR3 DNA: TGCGCCAGCAGCTTTGACACCCACACAGATACGCAGTATTTT.